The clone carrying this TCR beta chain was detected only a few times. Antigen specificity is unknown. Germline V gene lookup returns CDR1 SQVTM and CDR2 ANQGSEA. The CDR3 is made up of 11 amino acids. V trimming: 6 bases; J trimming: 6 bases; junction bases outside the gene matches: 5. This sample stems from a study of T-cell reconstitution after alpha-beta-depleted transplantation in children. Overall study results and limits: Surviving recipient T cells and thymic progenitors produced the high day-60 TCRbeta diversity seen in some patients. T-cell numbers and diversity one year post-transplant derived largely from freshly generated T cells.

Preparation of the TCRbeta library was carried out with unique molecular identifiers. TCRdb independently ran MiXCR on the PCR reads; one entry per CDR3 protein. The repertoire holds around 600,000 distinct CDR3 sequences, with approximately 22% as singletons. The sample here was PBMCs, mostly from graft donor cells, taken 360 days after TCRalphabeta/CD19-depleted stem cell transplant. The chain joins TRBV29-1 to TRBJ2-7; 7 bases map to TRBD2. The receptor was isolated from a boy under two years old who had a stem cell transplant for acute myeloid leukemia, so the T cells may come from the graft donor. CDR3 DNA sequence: TGCAGCGTCGTATGGGGGGGCGAGCAGTACGTC. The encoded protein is CSVVWGGEQYV.